The clone carrying this T cell receptor (beta chain) was counted between two and nine times. This sample stems from a study of blood T cell repertoires in COVID-19. Method: immunoSEQ multiplex PCR; TCRdb's copy keeps in-frame clones and lacks some. The data hold approximately 40,000 clones, with roughly 86% observed a single time. The sequence was collected from a man in his fifties in a cohort sampled during active COVID-19. The sample consisted of peripheral blood.

CDR3 in DNA: TGTGCCAGCAGCTTTTATGAGGACGAGCAGTACTTC. It codes for CASSFYEDEQYF. The chain has TRBV7-9 and TRBJ2-7; D uncertain. The germline gives CDR1 SEHNR, CDR2 FQNEAQ (reference sequence). Between the trimmed V and J ends, which lost 3 bases and 5 bases, there was a span of 8 bases. The CDR3 runs 12 residues.